This TCR beta chain comes out of a study of shared clonotypes between healthy human individuals. Study in general: Serving as donors were a couple of women and three men, whose ages spanned 18 to 49.

Selected positively for CCR7 and CD45RO-negative, naive CD8 cells excluded terminally differentiated effector memory CD45RA+ cells. J was trimmed by 3 bases and V by 4 bases; bases with no gene match: 6. The length of the CDR3 is 15 residues. CDR1 and CDR2 (germline): SGDLS, YYNGEE. Sequencing was performed with immunoSEQ multiplex PCR; in TCRdb, only in-frame clones are kept and a portion is missing. This table holds approximately 840,000 clones, around 96% found once. Study-wide points: Naive CD4 clonotype sharing across several donors was about 5%.

In its sample, this clone was seen once. Its antigen is not identified. This sequence originates from a young man in good health. The sample taken for sequencing was naive CD8+ T cells sorted from blood. V and J are TRBV9 and TRBJ2-3; 9 nucleotides align to TRBD1. The CDR3 nucleotides are TGTGCCAGCAGCTCACACGGACAGGGGACAGATACGCAGTATTTT. This translates into CASSSHGQGTDTQYF.